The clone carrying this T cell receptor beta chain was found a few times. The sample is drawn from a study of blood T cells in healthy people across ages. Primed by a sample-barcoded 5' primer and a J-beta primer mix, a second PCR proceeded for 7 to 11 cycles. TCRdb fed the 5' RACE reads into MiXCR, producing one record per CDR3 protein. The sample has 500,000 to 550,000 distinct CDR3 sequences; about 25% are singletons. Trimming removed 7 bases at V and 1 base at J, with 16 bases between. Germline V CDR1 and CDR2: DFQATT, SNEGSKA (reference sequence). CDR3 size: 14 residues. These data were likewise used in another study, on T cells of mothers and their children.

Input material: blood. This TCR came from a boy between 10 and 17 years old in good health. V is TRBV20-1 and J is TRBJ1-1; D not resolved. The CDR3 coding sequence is TGCAGTGGAAGGAGGACCGCTACGAACACTGAAGCTTTCTTT. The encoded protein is CSGRRTATNTEAFF.